These 10 T cell receptor beta chains share one sample of origin, sequenced in a study of technical replicates of blood from four donors. Sequenced by immunoSEQ multiplex PCR; TCRdb stores in-frame clones only, minus some. Among 75,000 to 90,000 clones listed, about nine tenths were seen once. The sample consisted of T cells isolated from PBMCs. These receptors originate from a human donor in good health.

In DNA, the CDR3 is TGCGCCAGCAGCGGCCGCACCGACAGCACTGGGGAGCTGTTTTTT. Translating gives CASSGRTDSTGELFF. The chain couples TRBV5-1 to TRBJ2-2, with D tentatively TRBD1 (5 bases). Germline V gene sequence: CDR1 SGHRS, CDR2 YFSETQ. The CDR3 has 15 amino acids. Between the trimmed V and J ends, which lost 4 bases and 8 bases, there was a span of 18 bases.

The CDR3 nucleotides read TGTGCCAGCAGTCCGGCGGGGGGCGGACGGGAGACCCAGTACTTC. It codes for CASSPAGGGRETQYF. The V and J genes are TRBV28 and TRBJ2-5; 8 bases match TRBD2. The J segment lost 5 bases and the V segment lost 5 bases, leaving 10 bases of the junction unmatched. Per the germline V gene, CDR1 is MDHEN and CDR2 is SYDVKM. The CDR3 length is 15 residues.

This clone was seen just once. The chain is built from TRBV6-5 and TRBJ1-2; possible D gene TRBD1, 5 bases. The CDR3 is made up of 14 amino acids. The germline V gene encodes CDR1 MNHEY and CDR2 SVGAGI. Trimming removed 7 bases at V and 3 bases at J, with 15 bases between. CDR3 loop: CASTYAGPDYGYTF. CDR3 DNA: TGTGCCAGCACCTACGCAGGGCCGGACTATGGCTACACCTTC.

The rearrangement links TRBV28 to TRBJ1-5; TRBD1 agrees at 7 bases. CDR3 length: 16 amino acids. V dropped 4 bases and J dropped 6; count of bases not matched to a gene: 12. Germline V CDR1 and CDR2: MDHEN, SYDVKM. CDR3 sequence reads: CASSSPHDRASQPQHF. The CDR3 bases are TGTGCCAGCAGTTCCCCCCATGACAGGGCAAGTCAGCCCCAGCATTTT.

The CDR3 DNA sequence: TGTGCCAGCTCACAAGGACTAGCCCAAGAGACCCAGTACTTC. It codes for CASSQGLAQETQYF. The chain couples TRBV18 to TRBJ2-5; 8 bases are a match to TRBD2. Germline CDR1 is KGHSH and CDR2 is LQKENI. V was pared by 4 bases and J by 1 base, with 2 bases of the junction left unmatched. CDR3 length: 14 amino acids.

The gene calls are TRBV4-1 and TRBJ2-7; tentatively, D is TRBD2 (6 bases). Trimming left V 3 bases short and J 3 bases short, with 12 bases between. CDR1 and CDR2 from the germline V gene are MGHRA and YSYEKL. This CDR3 is 14 amino acids long. The CDR3 coding sequence is TGCGCCAGCAGCCACCGGGAGAGGGGCTACGAGCAGTACTTC. This encodes CASSHRERGYEQYF.

The CDR3 loop is CASSKNRGSGEQFF. In nucleotides, the CDR3 is TGTGCCAGCAGCAAGAACAGGGGTTCGGGGGAGCAGTTCTTC. The rearrangement uses TRBV7-3 and TRBJ2-1, with 7 bases fitting TRBD1. V lost 5 bases and J lost 10; bases outside the gene matches: 11. Germline CDR1 SGHTA, CDR2 FQGTGA. The CDR3 has 14 amino acids.

The chain recombines TRBV11-3 with TRBJ2-7; 8 positions agree with TRBD1. The CDR3 extends over 17 amino acids. CDR1 is SGHNT and CDR2 is YENEEA in the germline V gene. With 4 bases clipped from V and 4 bases from J, the junction kept 15 bases outside the gene matches. The CDR3 here is CASSSQGVRQGKYEQYF. CDR3 DNA sequence: TGTGCCAGCAGCTCACAGGGGGTGAGACAGGGGAAATACGAGCAGTACTTC.

This sequence joins TRBV5-1 and TRBJ1-4; 10 positions agree with TRBD1. The CDR3 is made up of 14 amino acids. The germline CDR1 and CDR2 sequences are SGHRS and YFSETQ. The V gene end was trimmed by 3 bases and the J gene end by 6 bases; junction bases not matched to a gene: 2. CDR3 sequence (DNA): TGCGCCAGCAGCTCGGGACAGGGGTATGAAAAACTGTTTTTT. This encodes CASSSGQGYEKLFF.

The J gene is TRBJ2-1, the V gene TRBV5-6; the D is unclear. V was pared by 1 base and J by 4 bases, with 15 bases between. The CDR3 is 16 residues long. CDR1 and CDR2 (germline): SGHDT, YYEEEE. CDR3 coding DNA: TGTGCCAGCAGCTTGTCGCGGAGACTCACTTACAATGAGCAGTTCTTC. Amino acid sequence: CASSLSRRLTYNEQFF. The full variable domain, completed using reference TRBV5-6 and TRBJ2-1, is DAGVTQSPTHLIKTRGQQVTLRCSPKSGHDTVSWYQQALGQGPQFIFQYYEEEERQRGNFPDRFSGHQFPNYSSELNVNALLLGDSALYLCASSLSRRLTYNEQFFGPGTRLTVL.